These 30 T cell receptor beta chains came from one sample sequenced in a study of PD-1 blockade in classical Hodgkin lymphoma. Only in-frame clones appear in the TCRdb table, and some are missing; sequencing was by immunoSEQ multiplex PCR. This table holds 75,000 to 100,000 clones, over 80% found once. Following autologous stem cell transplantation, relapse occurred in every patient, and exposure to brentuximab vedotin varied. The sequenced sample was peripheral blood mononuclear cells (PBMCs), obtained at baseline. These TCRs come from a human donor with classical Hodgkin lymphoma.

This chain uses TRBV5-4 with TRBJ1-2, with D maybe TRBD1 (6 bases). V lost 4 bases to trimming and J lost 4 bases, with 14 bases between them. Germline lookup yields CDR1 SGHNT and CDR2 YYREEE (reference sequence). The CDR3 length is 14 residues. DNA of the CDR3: TGTGCCAGCAGCCCCGACGGGGGGCGCTATGGCTACACCTTC. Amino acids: CASSPDGGRYGYTF.

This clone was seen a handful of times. The CDR3 nucleotides read TGCAGCGTTGCCTCTAGCGGGTGGACCTACGAGCAGTACTTC. It yields the protein CSVASSGWTYEQYF. The chain uses TRBV29-1 and TRBJ2-7; 8 nucleotides line up with TRBD2. The J segment lost 2 bases and the V segment lost 4 bases, leaving 7 bases of the junction unmatched. The length of the CDR3 is 14 residues. Germline lookup yields CDR1 SQVTM and CDR2 ANQGSEA.

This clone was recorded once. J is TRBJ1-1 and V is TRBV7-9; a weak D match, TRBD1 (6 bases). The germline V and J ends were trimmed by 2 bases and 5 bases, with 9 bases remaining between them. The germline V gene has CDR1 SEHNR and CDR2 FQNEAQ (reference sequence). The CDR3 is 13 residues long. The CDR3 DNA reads TGTGCCAGCAGCTTACAGGGGAGGACTGAAGCTTTCTTT. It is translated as CASSLQGRTEAFF.

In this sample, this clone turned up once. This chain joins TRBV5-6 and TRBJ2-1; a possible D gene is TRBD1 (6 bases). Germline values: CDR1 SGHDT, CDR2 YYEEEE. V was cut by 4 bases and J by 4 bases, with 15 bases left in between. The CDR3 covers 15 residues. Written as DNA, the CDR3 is TGTGCCAGCAGCCCTGCTGGGCAGGGGTACAATGAGCAGTTCTTC. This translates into CASSPAGQGYNEQFF.

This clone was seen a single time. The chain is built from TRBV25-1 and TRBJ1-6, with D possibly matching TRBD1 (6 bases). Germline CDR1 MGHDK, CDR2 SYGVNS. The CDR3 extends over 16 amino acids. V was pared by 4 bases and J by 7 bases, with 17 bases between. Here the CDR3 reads CASSVWGAQGNSPLHF. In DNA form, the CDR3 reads TGTGCCAGCAGTGTTTGGGGGGCTCAAGGGAATTCACCCCTCCACTTT.

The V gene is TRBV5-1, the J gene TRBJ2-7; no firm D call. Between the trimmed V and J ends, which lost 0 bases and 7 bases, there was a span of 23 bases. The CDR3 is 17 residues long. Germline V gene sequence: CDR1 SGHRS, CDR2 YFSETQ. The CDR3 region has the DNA TGCGCCAGCAGCTTGGGCCCCTCGGCGGCTGCCTACGTGGAGCAGTACTTC. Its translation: CASSLGPSAAAYVEQYF. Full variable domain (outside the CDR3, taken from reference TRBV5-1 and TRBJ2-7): KAGVTQTPRYLIKTRGQQVTLSCSPISGHRSVSWYQQTPGQGLQFLFEYFSETQRNKGNFPGRFSGRQFSNSRSEMNVSTLELGDSALYLCASSLGPSAAAYVEQYFGPGTRLTVT.

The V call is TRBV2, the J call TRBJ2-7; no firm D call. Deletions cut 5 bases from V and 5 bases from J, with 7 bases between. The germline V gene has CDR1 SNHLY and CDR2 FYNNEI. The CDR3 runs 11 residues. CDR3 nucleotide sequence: TGTGCCAGCAGTCGGGTAAACGAGCAGTACTTC. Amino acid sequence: CASSRVNEQYF.

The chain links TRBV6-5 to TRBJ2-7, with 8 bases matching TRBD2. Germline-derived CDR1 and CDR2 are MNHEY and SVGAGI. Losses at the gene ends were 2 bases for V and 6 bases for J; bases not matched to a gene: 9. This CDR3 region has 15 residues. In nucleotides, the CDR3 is TGTGCCAGCAGTTACGGGGGACTAGGGGTAAGCGAGCAGTACTTC. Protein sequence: CASSYGGLGVSEQYF.

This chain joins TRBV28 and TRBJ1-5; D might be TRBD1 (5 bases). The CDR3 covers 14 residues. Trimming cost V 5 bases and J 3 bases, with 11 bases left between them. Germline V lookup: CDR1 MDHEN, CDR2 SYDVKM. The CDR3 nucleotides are TGTGCCAGCAGTGGGAGTGGGGCCAATCAGCCCCAGCATTTT. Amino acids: CASSGSGANQPQHF. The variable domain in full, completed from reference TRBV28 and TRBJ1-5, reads DVKVTQSSRYLVKRTGEKVFLECVQDMDHENMFWYRQDPGLGLRLIYFSYDVKMKEKGDIPEGYSVSREKKERFSLILESASTNQTSMYLCASSGSGANQPQHFGDGTRLSIL.

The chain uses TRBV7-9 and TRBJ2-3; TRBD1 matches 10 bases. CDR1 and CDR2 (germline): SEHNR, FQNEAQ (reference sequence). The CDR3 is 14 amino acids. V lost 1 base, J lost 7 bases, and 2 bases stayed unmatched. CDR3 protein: CASSLGTGGNTQYF. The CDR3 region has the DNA TGTGCCAGCAGCTTAGGGACAGGGGGAAATACGCAGTATTTT.

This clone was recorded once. CDR3 loop: CASSPRRRGDYGYTF. DNA of the CDR3: TGTGCCAGCAGTCCAAGACGTCGGGGGGACTATGGCTACACCTTC. The J gene is TRBJ1-2, the V gene TRBV27; TRBD1 is a possible D gene (5 bases). The V gene's germline CDR1 is MNHEY and CDR2 SMNVEV (reference sequence). CDR3 length equals 15 residues. The V end was cut by 5 bases, the J end by 3 bases, with 16 bases between.

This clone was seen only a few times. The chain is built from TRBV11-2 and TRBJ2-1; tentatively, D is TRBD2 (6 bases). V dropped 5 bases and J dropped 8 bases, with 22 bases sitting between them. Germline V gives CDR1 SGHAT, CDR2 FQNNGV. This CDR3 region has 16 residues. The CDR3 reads CASSPRNSGWGDEQFF. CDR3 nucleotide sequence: TGTGCCAGCAGCCCTAGGAACAGCGGGTGGGGGGATGAGCAGTTCTTC.

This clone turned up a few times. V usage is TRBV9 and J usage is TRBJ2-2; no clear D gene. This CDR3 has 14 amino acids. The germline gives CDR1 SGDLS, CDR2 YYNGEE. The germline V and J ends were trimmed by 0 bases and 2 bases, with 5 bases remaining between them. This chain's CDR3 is CASSVASNTGELFF. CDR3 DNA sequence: TGTGCCAGCAGCGTAGCCAGTAACACCGGGGAGCTGTTTTTT.

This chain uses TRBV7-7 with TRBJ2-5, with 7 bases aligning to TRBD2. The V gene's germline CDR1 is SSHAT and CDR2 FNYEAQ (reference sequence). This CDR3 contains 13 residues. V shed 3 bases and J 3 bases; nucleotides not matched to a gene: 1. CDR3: CASSFLAEETQYF. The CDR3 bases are TGTGCCAGCAGCTTTCTAGCGGAAGAGACCCAGTACTTC.

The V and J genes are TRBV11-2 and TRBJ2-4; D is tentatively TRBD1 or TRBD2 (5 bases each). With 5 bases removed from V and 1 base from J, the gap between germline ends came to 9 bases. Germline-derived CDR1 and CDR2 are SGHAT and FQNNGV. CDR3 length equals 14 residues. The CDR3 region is CASSAGTAKNIQYF. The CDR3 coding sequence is TGTGCCAGCAGCGCTGGGACCGCCAAAAACATTCAGTACTTC.

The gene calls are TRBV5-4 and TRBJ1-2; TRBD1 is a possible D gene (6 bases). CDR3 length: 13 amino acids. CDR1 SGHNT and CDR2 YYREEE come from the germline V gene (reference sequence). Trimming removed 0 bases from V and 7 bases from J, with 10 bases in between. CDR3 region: CASSLVGGGGYTF. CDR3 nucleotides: TGTGCCAGCAGCTTGGTAGGGGGTGGTGGCTACACCTTC.

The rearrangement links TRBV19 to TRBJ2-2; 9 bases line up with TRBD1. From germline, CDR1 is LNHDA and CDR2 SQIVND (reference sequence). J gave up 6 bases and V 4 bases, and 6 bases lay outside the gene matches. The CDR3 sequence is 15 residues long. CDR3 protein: CASSTRDRAPGELFF. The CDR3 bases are TGTGCCAGTAGTACCCGGGACAGGGCCCCCGGGGAGCTGTTTTTT.

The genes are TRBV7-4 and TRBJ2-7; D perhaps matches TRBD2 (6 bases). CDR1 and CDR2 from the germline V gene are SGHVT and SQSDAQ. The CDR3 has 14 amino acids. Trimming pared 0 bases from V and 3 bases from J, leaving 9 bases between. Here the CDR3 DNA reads TGTGCCAGCAGCTTAGCAGGAGGGCACTACGAGCAGTACTTC. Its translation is CASSLAGGHYEQYF.

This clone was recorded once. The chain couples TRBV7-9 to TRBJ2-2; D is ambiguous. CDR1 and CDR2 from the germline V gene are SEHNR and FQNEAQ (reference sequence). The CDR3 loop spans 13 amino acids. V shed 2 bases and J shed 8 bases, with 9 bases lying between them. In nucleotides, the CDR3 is TGTGCCAGCAGCTTACTGGCTGGGGGGGAGCTGTTTTTT. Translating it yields CASSLLAGGELFF.

The CDR3 nucleotides read TGCGCCAGCAGCCCGGGGGGACTACCCGACTACGAGCAGTACTTC. Protein: CASSPGGLPDYEQYF. The chain links TRBV5-1 to TRBJ2-7, with TRBD2 matching over 7 bases. CDR1 is SGHRS and CDR2 is YFSETQ in the germline V gene. V lost 4 bases, J lost 3 bases, and 10 bases stayed unmatched. The CDR3 has 15 amino acids.

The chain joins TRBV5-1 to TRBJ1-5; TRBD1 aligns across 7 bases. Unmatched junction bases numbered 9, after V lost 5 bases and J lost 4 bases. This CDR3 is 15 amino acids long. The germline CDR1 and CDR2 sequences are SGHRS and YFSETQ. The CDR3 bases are TGCGCCAGCAGACTTGGGACAGATCTTAATCAGCCCCAGCATTTT. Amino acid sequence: CASRLGTDLNQPQHF.

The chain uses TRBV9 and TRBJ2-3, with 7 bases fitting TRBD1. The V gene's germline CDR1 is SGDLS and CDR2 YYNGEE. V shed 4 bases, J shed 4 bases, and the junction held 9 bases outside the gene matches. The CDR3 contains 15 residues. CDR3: CASSYRQGFSDTQYF. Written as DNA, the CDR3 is TGTGCCAGCAGCTACCGACAGGGTTTTTCAGATACGCAGTATTTT.

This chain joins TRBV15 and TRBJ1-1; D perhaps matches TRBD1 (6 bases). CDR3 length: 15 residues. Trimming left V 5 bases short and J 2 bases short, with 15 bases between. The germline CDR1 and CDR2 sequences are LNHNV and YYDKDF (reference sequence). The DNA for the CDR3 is TGTGCCACCAGCTCGCCTATACAGGGAAACACTGAAGCTTTCTTT. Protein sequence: CATSSPIQGNTEAFF.

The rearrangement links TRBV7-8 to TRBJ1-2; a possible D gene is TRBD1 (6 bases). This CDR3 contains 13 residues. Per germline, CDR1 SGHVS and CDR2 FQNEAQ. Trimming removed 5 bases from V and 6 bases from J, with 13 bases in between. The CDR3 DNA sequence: TGTGCCAGCAGCCAAACAGGGATTGATGGCTACACCTTC. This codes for CASSQTGIDGYTF.

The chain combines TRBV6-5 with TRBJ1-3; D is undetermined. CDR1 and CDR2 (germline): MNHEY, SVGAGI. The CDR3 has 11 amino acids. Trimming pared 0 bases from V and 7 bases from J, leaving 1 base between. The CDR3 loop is CASSYSNTIYF. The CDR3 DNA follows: TGTGCCAGCAGTTACTCCAACACCATATATTTT.

CDR3 region: CASSDWGVSTEAFF. The CDR3 nucleotides are TGTGCCAGCAGTGACTGGGGAGTTAGCACTGAAGCTTTCTTT. The chain couples TRBV2 to TRBJ1-1; D gene ambiguous. Deletions cut 3 bases from V and 4 bases from J, with 12 bases between. Germline V gives CDR1 SNHLY, CDR2 FYNNEI. The CDR3 runs 14 residues. Full variable domain (remainder filled in from reference TRBV2 and TRBJ1-1): EPEVTQTPSHQVTQMGQEVILRCVPISNHLYFYWYRQILGQKVEFLVSFYNNEISEKSEIFDDQFSVERPDGSNFTLKIRSTKLEDSAMYFCASSDWGVSTEAFFGQGTRLTVV.

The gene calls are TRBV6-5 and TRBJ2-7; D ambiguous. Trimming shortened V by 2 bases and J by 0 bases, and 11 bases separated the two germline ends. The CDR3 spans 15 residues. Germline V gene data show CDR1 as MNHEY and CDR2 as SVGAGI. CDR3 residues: CASSYLSTLSYEQYF. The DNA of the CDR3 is TGTGCCAGCAGTTACCTCTCCACCCTCTCCTACGAGCAGTACTTC.

The CDR3 region is CASSLRSGRGTGELFF. As DNA, the CDR3 is TGTGCCAGCAGCCTTAGGAGCGGGAGAGGAACCGGGGAGCTGTTTTTT. This rearrangement joins TRBV28 to TRBJ2-2, with 8 bases that match TRBD2. The CDR3 is 16 residues long. Trimming at V came to 6 bases and at J to 5 bases, leaving 11 bases not matched to a gene. CDR1 MDHEN and CDR2 SYDVKM come from the germline V gene.

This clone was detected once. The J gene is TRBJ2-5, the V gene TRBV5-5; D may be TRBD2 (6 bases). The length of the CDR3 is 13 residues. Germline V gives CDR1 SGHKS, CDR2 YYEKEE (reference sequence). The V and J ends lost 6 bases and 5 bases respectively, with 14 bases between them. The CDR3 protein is CASMPSDRETQYF. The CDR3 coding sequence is TGTGCCAGCATGCCTAGCGACCGGGAGACCCAGTACTTC.

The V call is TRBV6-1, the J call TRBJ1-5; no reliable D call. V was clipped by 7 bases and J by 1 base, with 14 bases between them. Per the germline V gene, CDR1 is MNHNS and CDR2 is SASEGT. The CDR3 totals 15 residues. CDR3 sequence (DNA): TGTGCCAGCAAAGGACCCGGAGGCAGCAATCAGCCCCAGCATTTT. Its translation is CASKGPGGSNQPQHF.